Listed below are T cell receptor beta chains from one sample, sequenced in a study of identical twins. Each CDR3 protein gets one entry after TCRdb re-called the 5' RACE reads with MiXCR. Of some 1,600,000 distinct CDR3 sequences in the sample, roughly a third are singletons; the top ten hold less than 0.35%. Material: cord blood. These receptors were taken from a newborn girl in good health. CDR3s include the opening cysteine and the closing phenylalanine or tryptophan. A D gene is named only where the DNA matches it firmly. The size of a clone is reported for some rows only, either as once, few or many, or as a class for expanded clones.

>few|14|.|TRBV20-1|TRBJ2-5
CSARDVLVQETQYF
TGCAGTGCTAGAGACGTCTTGGTCCAAGAGACCCAGTACTTC
>.|15|TRBD1|TRBV7-9|TRBJ2-5
CASSRQTGALNEQYF
TGTGCCAGCAGCCGACAGACAGGGGCCTTGAATGAGCAGTACTTC
>.|14|.|TRBV25-1|TRBJ1-1
CASSEWGGEDEAFF
TGTGCCAGCAGTGAATGGGGAGGGGAGGATGAAGCTTTCTTT
>.|15|TRBD1|TRBV6-5|TRBJ1-2
CASSYDGQGANGYTF
TGTGCCAGCAGTTACGACGGACAGGGGGCAAATGGCTACACCTTC
>many|16|.|TRBV28|TRBJ2-7
CASSWGSGVFTYEQYF
TGTGCCAGCAGTTGGGGATCAGGGGTGTTCACCTACGAGCAGTACTTC
>few|16|TRBD1|TRBV6-6|TRBJ1-6
CASRALRGRGNSPLHF
TGTGCCAGCAGGGCCCTCAGGGGGCGCGGAAATTCACCCCTCCACTTT
>few|12|.|TRBV7-9|TRBJ1-2
CAPLRLIYGYTF
TGTGCCCCTCTGCGGTTAATATATGGCTACACCTTC
>.|15|.|TRBV4-1|TRBJ1-5
CASSQDGQRDQPQHF
TGCGCCAGCAGCCAAGACGGGCAGAGAGATCAGCCCCAGCATTTT
>.|15|TRBD1|TRBV27|TRBJ2-7
CASSWLGTGVYEQYF
TGTGCCAGCAGTTGGCTTGGGACAGGGGTCTACGAGCAGTACTTC
>.|14|.|TRBV28|TRBJ2-7
CASSLLTAPYGQYF
TGTGCCAGCAGTTTATTGACAGCCCCCTACGGGCAGTACTTC
>few|13|.|TRBV12-3/TRBV12-4|TRBJ2-7
CASRAGAIYEQYF
TGTGCCAGCCGGGCAGGGGCTATCTACGAGCAGTACTTC
>.|16|.|TRBV6-2/TRBV6-3|TRBJ1-5
CASSYGGLFPNQPQHF
TGTGCCAGCAGTTACGGGGGACTGTTTCCTAATCAGCCCCAGCATTTT
>.|16|.|TRBV25-1|TRBJ2-7
CASSVSGAGPRDTQYF
TGTGCCAGCAGTGTGTCCGGAGCGGGCCCAAGAGATACCCAGTACTTC
>.|15|TRBD2|TRBV24-1|TRBJ2-3
CATSEAGASTDTQYF
TGTGCCACCAGTGAGGCGGGAGCTAGCACAGATACGCAGTATTTT
>few|15|.|TRBV16|TRBJ2-5
CASSHQRGIQETQYF
TGTGCCAGCAGCCATCAGAGGGGGATCCAAGAGACCCAGTACTTC
>few|20|TRBD1|TRBV28|TRBJ1-5
CASSSPWTGPNEHSNQPQHF
TGTGCCAGCAGTTCCCCCTGGACAGGGCCGAATGAGCATAGCAATCAGCCCCAGCATTTT
>.|15|.|TRBV5-1|TRBJ2-1
CASSLVRTPYNEQFF
TGCGCCAGCAGCTTGGTTAGGACACCGTACAATGAGCAGTTCTTC
>few|14|.|TRBV7-9|TRBJ2-1
CASSPRLETNEQFF
TGTGCCAGCAGCCCCCGACTAGAAACCAATGAGCAGTTCTTC
>few|12|.|TRBV7-9|TRBJ2-7
CASSRLGDEQYF
TGTGCCAGCAGCCGACTAGGGGACGAGCAGTACTTC
>few|16|TRBD2|TRBV4-2|TRBJ2-1
CASSHFGLADNNEQFF
TGTGCCAGCAGCCACTTCGGACTAGCGGATAACAATGAGCAGTTCTTC
>.|18|TRBD2|TRBV9|TRBJ2-7
CASSVGLAGDRGTYEQYF
TGTGCCAGCAGCGTTGGACTAGCGGGAGATCGGGGAACCTACGAGCAGTACTTC
>few|14|.|TRBV27|TRBJ1-5
CASSHGQANQPQHF
TGTGCCAGCAGCCACGGGCAGGCCAATCAGCCCCAGCATTTT
>.|17|.|TRBV15|TRBJ2-5
CATSRDSYETSGETQYF
TGTGCCACCAGCAGAGATTCTTATGAGACGTCGGGGGAGACCCAGTACTTC
>few|15|TRBD1|TRBV7-2|TRBJ2-7
CASSLTGTGAYEQYF
TGTGCCAGCAGTTTGACCGGGACAGGGGCCTACGAGCAGTACTTC
>.|17|.|TRBV7-9|TRBJ1-3
CASSLVDRILSGNTIYF
TGTGCCAGCAGCTTAGTCGACAGGATACTTTCTGGAAACACCATATATTTT
>few|15|TRBD2|TRBV9|TRBJ2-3
CASSKTSGGAGTEYF
TGTGCCAGCAGCAAGACTAGCGGGGGCGCAGGGACGGAGTATTTT
>few|14|.|TRBV7-2|TRBJ2-7
CASSPRRALYEQYF
TGTGCCAGCAGCCCTCGAAGGGCGCTCTACGAGCAGTACTTC
>.|16|TRBD2|TRBV5-5|TRBJ2-3
CASSLLAGVPTDTQYF
TGTGCCAGCAGCTTGCTGGCGGGAGTCCCCACAGATACGCAGTATTTT
>few|15|.|TRBV10-3|TRBJ1-3
CAISSGTNSGNTIYF
TGTGCCATCAGTTCCGGGACAAACTCTGGAAACACCATATATTTT
>.|14|.|TRBV2|TRBJ1-4
CASSAKGFTQKLFF
TGTGCCAGCAGCGCTAAGGGGTTCACTCAAAAACTGTTTTTT
>.|13|.|TRBV12-3/TRBV12-4|TRBJ2-5
CASSFRDVETQYF
TGTGCCAGCAGTTTCCGGGATGTAGAGACCCAGTACTTC
>many|13|.|TRBV4-2|TRBJ2-7
CASSQERWYEQYF
TGTGCCAGCAGCCAAGAAAGATGGTACGAGCAGTACTTC
>many|14|.|TRBV11-2|TRBJ1-6
CASSLAGPNSPLHF
TGTGCCAGCAGCCTTGCAGGGCCTAATTCACCCCTCCACTTT
>few|14|.|TRBV5-1|TRBJ2-2
CASSQNTNTGELFF
TGCGCCAGCAGCCAGAACACGAACACCGGGGAGCTGTTTTTT
>many|12|.|TRBV20-1|TRBJ1-2
CSARSATYGYTF
TGCAGTGCTAGATCGGCAACCTATGGCTACACCTTC
>few|16|TRBD2|TRBV7-9|TRBJ2-5
CASSPYLAGKAETQYF
TGTGCCAGCAGCCCCTATTTAGCGGGAAAGGCCGAGACCCAGTACTTC
>.|10|.|TRBV20-1|TRBJ1-2
CSATGLSYTF
TGCAGTGCCACAGGCCTTTCCTACACCTTC
>few|14|.|TRBV4-1|TRBJ2-1
CASSPNSGNNEQFF
TGCGCCAGCAGTCCTAATAGCGGCAACAATGAGCAGTTCTTC
>.|14|.|TRBV2|TRBJ2-7
CASRPIGTNYEQYF
TGTGCCAGCAGACCTATCGGGACAAACTACGAGCAGTACTTC
>.|17|TRBD1|TRBV6-6|TRBJ1-5
CASSYSRTGTGSQPQHF
TGTGCCAGCAGTTACTCGAGAACCGGGACAGGCAGTCAGCCCCAGCATTTT
>once|14|.|TRBV7-9|TRBJ1-1
CASSFPTPNTEAFF
TGTGCTAGCAGCTTCCCGACCCCAAACACTGAAGCTTTCTTT
>.|20|TRBD2|TRBV9|TRBJ2-7
CASSVTPRLAGGPSSYEQYF
TGTGCCAGCAGCGTAACTCCCCGACTAGCGGGAGGGCCTTCCTCCTACGAGCAGTACTTC
>.|19|.|TRBV25-1|TRBJ1-5
CASSEVPYVRRYSNQPQHF
TGTGCCAGCAGTGAAGTACCCTACGTTAGGAGATATAGCAATCAGCCCCAGCATTTT
>.|16|.|TRBV5-1|TRBJ2-1
CASSLGPGLSYNEQFF
TGCGCCAGCAGCTTAGGTCCGGGGCTGTCCTACAATGAGCAGTTCTTC
>.|13|.|TRBV28|TRBJ2-1
CASSQGTINEQFF
TGTGCCAGCAGTCAGGGGACTATCAATGAGCAGTTCTTC
>few|15|TRBD2|TRBV5-5|TRBJ2-3
CASSFTSAITDTQYF
TGTGCCAGCAGCTTCACTAGCGCAATCACAGATACGCAGTATTTT
>few|16|.|TRBV23-1|TRBJ2-7
CASSNRQKLSRYEQYF
TGCGCCAGCAGTAACCGACAGAAACTCTCTCGCTACGAGCAGTACTTC
>.|17|TRBD2|TRBV6-2/TRBV6-3|TRBJ2-5
CASSYSVREGRQETQYF
TGTGCCAGCAGTTACTCCGTAAGGGAGGGCCGCCAAGAGACCCAGTACTTC
>.|16|TRBD1|TRBV5-1|TRBJ1-2
CASSSDDRGPFGGYTF
TGCGCCAGCAGCTCAGACGACAGGGGACCTTTTGGTGGCTACACCTTC
>.|16|TRBD2|TRBV20-1|TRBJ2-5
CSASSLAGGLDNEQYF
TGCAGTGCTAGCTCCCTAGCGGGAGGGTTGGACAATGAGCAGTACTTC
>.|16|TRBD2|TRBV3-1|TRBJ2-5
CASSPEKTSGGETQYF
TGTGCCAGCAGCCCAGAGAAGACTAGCGGGGGAGAGACCCAGTACTTC
>.|15|TRBD1|TRBV27|TRBJ2-1
CASIRRTGGGNEQFF
TGTGCCAGCATCCGTAGGACAGGGGGCGGGAATGAGCAGTTCTTC
>few|14|.|TRBV14|TRBJ2-3
CASRLSTGTDTQYF
TGTGCCAGCAGGCTATCGACAGGCACAGATACGCAGTATTTT
>.|16|.|TRBV12-3/TRBV12-4|TRBJ2-3
CASSLGGRIRTDAQYF
TGTGCCAGCAGTTTGGGAGGCCGGATTAGAACAGATGCGCAGTATTTT
>.|15|TRBD1|TRBV10-3|TRBJ1-4
CAISERTGANEKLFF
TGTGCCATCAGTGAGAGGACAGGAGCTAATGAAAAACTGTTTTTT
>many|14|.|TRBV28|TRBJ2-1
CASSLTGGGNEQFF
TGTGCCAGCAGTTTAACTGGGGGAGGCAATGAGCAGTTCTTC
>many|15|TRBD2|TRBV10-3|TRBJ2-1
CAISPRLAAYNEQFF
TGTGCCATCAGCCCTCGACTAGCGGCTTACAATGAGCAGTTCTTC
>few|15|TRBD1|TRBV15|TRBJ1-6
CATSRDRDRSSPLHF
TGTGCCACCAGCAGAGATCGGGACAGGTCTTCACCCCTCCACTTT